This paragraph covers one T cell receptor beta chain sequence. J was trimmed by 7 bases and V by 5 bases; bases with no gene match: 6. The CDR3 spans 14 residues. Germline V CDR1 and CDR2: SGHRS, YFSETQ. MiXCR, applied by TCRdb to the 5' RACE reads, yields one record per CDR3 protein. This table holds just over 300,000 distinct CDR3 sequences, just under 20% found once. This sample was included in a study of T-cell memory formation after mild COVID-19. The sequence derives from a man younger than 35 who had mild COVID-19 (a few samples of this study predate the infection). Cell type and time point are not known. The source material was PBMCs or a T cell subset sorted from them (not recorded which). V is TRBV5-1 and J is TRBJ1-4, with 9 nucleotides matching TRBD1. The CDR3 reads CASSEQGAGEKLFF. CDR3 in DNA: TGCGCCAGCAGTGAACAGGGGGCTGGTGAAAAACTGTTTTTT.